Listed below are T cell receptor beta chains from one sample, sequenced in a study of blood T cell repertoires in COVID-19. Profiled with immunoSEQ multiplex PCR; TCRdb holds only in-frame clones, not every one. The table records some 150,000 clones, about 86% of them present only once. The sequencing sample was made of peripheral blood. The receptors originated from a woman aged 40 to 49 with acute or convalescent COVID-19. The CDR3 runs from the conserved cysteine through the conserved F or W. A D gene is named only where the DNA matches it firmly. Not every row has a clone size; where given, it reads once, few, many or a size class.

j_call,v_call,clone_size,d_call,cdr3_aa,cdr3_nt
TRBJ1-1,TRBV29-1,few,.,CSVMGGRDTEAFF,TGCAGCGTTATGGGAGGGAGGGACACTGAAGCTTTCTTT
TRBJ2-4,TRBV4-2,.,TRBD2,CASSQEGLAGTKAKNIQYF,TGTGCCAGCAGCCAAGAGGGACTAGCGGGAACGAAAGCCAAAAACATTCAGTACTTC
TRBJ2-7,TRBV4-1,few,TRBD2,CASSPQAGFYEQYF,TGCGCCAGCAGCCCTCAAGCGGGGTTCTACGAGCAGTACTTC
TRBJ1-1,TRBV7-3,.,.,CASSLVAAAGVGAADTEAFF,TGTGCCAGCAGCTTAGTAGCCGCCGCCGGGGTGGGGGCCGCGGACACTGAAGCTTTCTTT
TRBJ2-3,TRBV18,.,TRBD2,CASSPDLRAGGTDTQYF,TGTGCCAGCTCACCCGACCTTCGAGCGGGAGGCACAGATACGCAGTATTTT
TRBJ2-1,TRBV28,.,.,CASSLRDGKRNEQFF,TGTGCCAGCAGTTTGCGGGACGGGAAAAGAAATGAGCAGTTCTTC
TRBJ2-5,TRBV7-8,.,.,CASSSEALVGETQYF,TGTGCCAGCAGCTCGGAGGCCCTCGTCGGGGAGACCCAGTACTTC
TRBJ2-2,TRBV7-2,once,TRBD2,CASGLAGGRGELFF,TGTGCCAGCGGGCTAGCGGGAGGACGAGGGGAGCTGTTTTTT
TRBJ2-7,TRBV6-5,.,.,CASRADPYEQYF,TGTGCCAGCCGCGCCGATCCCTACGAGCAGTACTTC
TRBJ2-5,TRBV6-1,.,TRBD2,CASSEGNGRETQYF,TGTGCCAGCAGTGAAGGGAACGGGAGGGAGACCCAGTACTTC
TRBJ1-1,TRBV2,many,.,CASSLGRAFF,TGTGCCAGCAGCTTGGGCAGAGCTTTCTTT
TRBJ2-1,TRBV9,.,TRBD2,CASSIAGTSGSHEFF,TGTGCCAGCAGCATCGCCGGGACTAGCGGGAGTCACGAGTTCTTC
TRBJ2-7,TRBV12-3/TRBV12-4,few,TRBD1,CASSLDRVHEQYF,TGTGCCAGCAGTTTGGACAGGGTACACGAGCAGTACTTC
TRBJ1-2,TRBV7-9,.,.,CASTPGTNYGYTF,TGTGCCAGCACCCCGGGTACTAACTATGGCTACACCTTC
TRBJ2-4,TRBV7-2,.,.,CASSLDGAGAYIQYF,TGTGCCAGCAGTTTGGACGGGGCGGGGGCCTACATTCAGTACTTC
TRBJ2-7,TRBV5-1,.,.,CASSSSNEQYF,TGCGCCAGCAGCTCAAGCAACGAGCAGTACTTC
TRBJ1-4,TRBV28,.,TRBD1,CASSPGQADNEKLFF,TGTGCCAGCAGCCCCGGACAGGCCGATAATGAAAAACTGTTTTTT